Many counts were recorded for the clone carrying this TCR beta chain. The target antigen is unknown. These data belong to a study of early T cells in non-severe SARS-CoV-2 infection. One entry per CDR3 protein, called by TCRdb with MiXCR from the 5' RACE reads. The table lists tens of thousands of distinct CDR3 sequences, about 4.5% of them singletons. Germline lookup yields CDR1 SQVTM and CDR2 ANQGSEA. J was trimmed by 7 bases and V by 7 bases; bases with no gene match: 12. The CDR3 contains 13 residues. Study observations and caveats: VDJdb-based annotation leaned toward anti-spike CD8 responses and missed private and CD4 specificities.

The clonotype was recovered from an adult who was a healthcare worker with PCR-confirmed SARS-CoV-2 infection or an uninfected control (not recorded which). What was sequenced was whole blood. J is TRBJ2-7 and V is TRBV29-1; 8 nucleotides align to TRBD1. The CDR3 region is CSARWQGAKEQYF. CDR3 DNA: TGCAGCGCTAGATGGCAGGGGGCTAAAGAGCAGTACTTC.